This is a list of T cell receptor beta chains from one sample in a study of cytomegalovirus exposure and HLA in healthy donors. Produced via immunoSEQ multiplex PCR; TCRdb's table is partial and in-frame only. The sample shows nearly 300,000 clones, 75% to 90% of them seen only once. Sequencing was performed on PBMCs. These receptor sequences come from a man aged 35 to 55 in good health and CMV-seropositive. Both conserved end residues are part of each CDR3. Only part of the rows carry a size: once, few, many, or a class if the clone is expanded.

v_call: TRBV2; cdr3_length: 14; clone_size: NA; cdr3_aa: CASSVGPGAYEQYF
v_call: TRBV18; cdr3_length: 14; clone_size: NA; cdr3_aa: CASSPGLAPDTQYF
v_call: TRBV7-9; cdr3_length: 16; clone_size: NA; cdr3_aa: CASSLGNRGSNQPQHF
v_call: TRBV5-1; cdr3_length: 14; clone_size: NA; cdr3_aa: CASSWSGGKETQYF
v_call: TRBV7-9; cdr3_length: 13; clone_size: NA; cdr3_aa: CASSIRERETQYF
v_call: TRBV5-6; cdr3_length: 16; clone_size: NA; cdr3_aa: CASSSSLAGEGGTQYF
v_call: TRBV7-9; cdr3_length: 16; clone_size: NA; cdr3_aa: CSSSLYSLDITDTQYF
v_call: TRBV2; cdr3_length: 15; clone_size: NA; cdr3_aa: CASSLRAGSTDTQYF
v_call: TRBV7-6; cdr3_length: 17; clone_size: NA; cdr3_aa: CASSSATGSSSSYEQYF
v_call: TRBV7-6; cdr3_length: 14; clone_size: NA; cdr3_aa: CASTQDSAGNTIYF
v_call: TRBV5-6; cdr3_length: 16; clone_size: NA; cdr3_aa: CASSTGTSGTYNEQFF
v_call: TRBV7-9; cdr3_length: 14; clone_size: NA; cdr3_aa: CSSLRGQSSYEQYF
v_call: TRBV5-1; cdr3_length: 11; clone_size: NA; cdr3_aa: CASSLLETQYF
v_call: TRBV4-3; cdr3_length: 14; clone_size: NA; cdr3_aa: CASSLARNVYGYTF
v_call: TRBV13; cdr3_length: 13; clone_size: few; cdr3_aa: CASSDRGLDEQYF
v_call: TRBV30; cdr3_length: 14; clone_size: NA; cdr3_aa: CAWSVRAGANVLTF
v_call: TRBV6-5; cdr3_length: 12; clone_size: NA; cdr3_aa: CAAGTGNQPQHF
v_call: TRBV18; cdr3_length: 13; clone_size: NA; cdr3_aa: CASSRAATYEQYF
v_call: TRBV9; cdr3_length: 14; clone_size: NA; cdr3_aa: CASSASGGGNTIYF
v_call: TRBV7-8; cdr3_length: 14; clone_size: NA; cdr3_aa: CASSLRTGDEKLFF
v_call: TRBV4-1; cdr3_length: 14; clone_size: NA; cdr3_aa: CASSQVGGGYGYTF
v_call: TRBV27; cdr3_length: 14; clone_size: NA; cdr3_aa: CASSLSRGPDEQFF
v_call: TRBV4-1; cdr3_length: 14; clone_size: NA; cdr3_aa: CASSQDSSVSKLFF
v_call: TRBV6-5; cdr3_length: 14; clone_size: few; cdr3_aa: CASSRGQGAYEQYF
v_call: TRBV10-3; cdr3_length: 14; clone_size: once; cdr3_aa: CAITTGGGTDTQYF
v_call: TRBV19; cdr3_length: 14; clone_size: once; cdr3_aa: CATVGLAGVVEQFF
v_call: TRBV7-2; cdr3_length: 17; clone_size: few; cdr3_aa: CASSSPTSGAHLGGQYF
v_call: TRBV14; cdr3_length: 12; clone_size: NA; cdr3_aa: CASSLPVGPRYF
v_call: TRBV27; cdr3_length: 16; clone_size: NA; cdr3_aa: CASSLSRLAGVGELFF
v_call: TRBV9; cdr3_length: 15; clone_size: NA; cdr3_aa: CASSVVGTGVNEQFF
v_call: TRBV28; cdr3_length: 14; clone_size: NA; cdr3_aa: CASSTPGQTYEQYF
v_call: TRBV10-3; cdr3_length: 13; clone_size: NA; cdr3_aa: CAISGGSEETQYF
v_call: TRBV28; cdr3_length: 12; clone_size: NA; cdr3_aa: CASSLRGGGYTF
v_call: TRBV7-6; cdr3_length: 14; clone_size: NA; cdr3_aa: CASSSGLAKNIQYF
v_call: TRBV9; cdr3_length: 15; clone_size: NA; cdr3_aa: CASSPRQGALNEQFF
v_call: TRBV6-9; cdr3_length: 16; clone_size: NA; cdr3_aa: CASTCGVLLGTDTQYF
v_call: TRBV18; cdr3_length: 15; clone_size: NA; cdr3_aa: CASSPTTDGSREQYF
v_call: TRBV7-6; cdr3_length: 15; clone_size: NA; cdr3_aa: CASSSRGGGQETQYF
v_call: TRBV5-1; cdr3_length: 16; clone_size: NA; cdr3_aa: CASSLATSGDYNEQFF
v_call: TRBV7-9; cdr3_length: 14; clone_size: NA; cdr3_aa: CSSSKLAGVYEQYF
v_call: TRBV5-1; cdr3_length: 14; clone_size: NA; cdr3_aa: CASSHPQGRSIQYF
v_call: TRBV5-4; cdr3_length: 14; clone_size: NA; cdr3_aa: CASSLDRDQETQYF
v_call: TRBV27; cdr3_length: 17; clone_size: NA; cdr3_aa: CASSSTHFVGNLREQYF
v_call: TRBV4-3; cdr3_length: 16; clone_size: NA; cdr3_aa: CASSRATASGTGELFF
v_call: TRBV19; cdr3_length: 17; clone_size: NA; cdr3_aa: CASSIKARDSMNTEAFF
v_call: TRBV2; cdr3_length: 13; clone_size: NA; cdr3_aa: CASSEGQVRFYTF
v_call: TRBV6-5; cdr3_length: 15; clone_size: NA; cdr3_aa: CASRKTGGLADTQYF
v_call: TRBV6-1; cdr3_length: 14; clone_size: NA; cdr3_aa: CASSPGQGLNEQFF
v_call: TRBV5-4; cdr3_length: 17; clone_size: NA; cdr3_aa: CASSLGTSGSLINEQFF
v_call: TRBV18; cdr3_length: 16; clone_size: NA; cdr3_aa: CASSPQRAGGVETQYF
v_call: TRBV2; cdr3_length: 18; clone_size: NA; cdr3_aa: CASMGPLNRGSHQETQYF
v_call: TRBV28; cdr3_length: 14; clone_size: NA; cdr3_aa: CASSFLGVYTEAFF
v_call: TRBV6-4; cdr3_length: 15; clone_size: NA; cdr3_aa: CASSAGGTSYNEQFF
v_call: TRBV6-5; cdr3_length: 14; clone_size: NA; cdr3_aa: CASIRLAGGDEQFF